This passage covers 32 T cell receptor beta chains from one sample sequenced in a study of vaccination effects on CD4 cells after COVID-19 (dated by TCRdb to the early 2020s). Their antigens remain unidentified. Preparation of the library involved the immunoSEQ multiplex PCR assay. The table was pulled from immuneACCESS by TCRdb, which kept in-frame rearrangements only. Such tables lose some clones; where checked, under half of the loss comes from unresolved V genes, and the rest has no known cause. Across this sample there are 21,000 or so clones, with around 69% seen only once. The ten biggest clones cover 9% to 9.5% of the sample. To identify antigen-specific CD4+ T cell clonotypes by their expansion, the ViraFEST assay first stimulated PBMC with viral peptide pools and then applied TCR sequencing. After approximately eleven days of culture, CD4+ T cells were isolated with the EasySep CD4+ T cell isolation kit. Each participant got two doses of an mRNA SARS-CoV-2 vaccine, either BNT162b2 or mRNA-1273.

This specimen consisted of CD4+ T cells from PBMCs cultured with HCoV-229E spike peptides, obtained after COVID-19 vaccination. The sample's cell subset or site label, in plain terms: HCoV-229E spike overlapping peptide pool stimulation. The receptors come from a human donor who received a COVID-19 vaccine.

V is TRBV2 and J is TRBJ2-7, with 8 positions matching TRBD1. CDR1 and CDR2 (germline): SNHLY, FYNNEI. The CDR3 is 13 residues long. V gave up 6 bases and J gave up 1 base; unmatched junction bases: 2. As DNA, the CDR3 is TGTGCCAGCAGAGGGACAGGATCCTACGAGCAGTACTTC. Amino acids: CASRGTGSYEQYF.

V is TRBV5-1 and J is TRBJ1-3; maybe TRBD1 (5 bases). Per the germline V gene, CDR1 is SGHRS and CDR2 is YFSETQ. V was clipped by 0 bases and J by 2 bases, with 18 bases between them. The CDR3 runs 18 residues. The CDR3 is CASSLEVLGGRAGNTIYF. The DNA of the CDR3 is TGCGCCAGCAGCTTGGAAGTTTTGGGGGGACGGGCTGGAAACACCATATATTTT.

The CDR3 DNA follows: TGCGCCAGCAAAAAAGGTGATAGCTCCTATAATTCACCCCTCCACTTT. The encoded protein is CASKKGDSSYNSPLHF. The genes are TRBV23-1 and TRBJ1-6, with D uncertain. TRBV23-1 is designated an ORF whose function remains uncertain. Trimming left V 7 bases short and J 0 bases short, with 13 bases between. The CDR3 covers 16 residues.

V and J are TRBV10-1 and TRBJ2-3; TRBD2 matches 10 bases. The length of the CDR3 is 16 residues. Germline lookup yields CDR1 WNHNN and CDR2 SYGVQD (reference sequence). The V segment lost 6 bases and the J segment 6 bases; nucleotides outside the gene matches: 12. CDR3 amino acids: CASRPQLAGPGDTQYF. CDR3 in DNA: TGCGCCAGCAGGCCTCAACTAGCGGGGCCCGGGGATACGCAGTATTTT.

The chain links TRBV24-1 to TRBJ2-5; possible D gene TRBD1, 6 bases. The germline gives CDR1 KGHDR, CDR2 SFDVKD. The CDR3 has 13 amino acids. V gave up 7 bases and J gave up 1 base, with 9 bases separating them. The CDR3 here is CATSQTGQETQYF. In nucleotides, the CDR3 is TGTGCCACCAGCCAGACAGGCCAAGAGACCCAGTACTTC.

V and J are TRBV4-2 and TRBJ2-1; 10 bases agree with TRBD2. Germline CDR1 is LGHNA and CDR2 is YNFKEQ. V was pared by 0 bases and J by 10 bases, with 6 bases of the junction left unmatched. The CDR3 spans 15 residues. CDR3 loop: CASSQELAGSWEQFF. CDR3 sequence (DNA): TGTGCCAGCAGCCAAGAACTAGCGGGGTCTTGGGAGCAGTTCTTC.

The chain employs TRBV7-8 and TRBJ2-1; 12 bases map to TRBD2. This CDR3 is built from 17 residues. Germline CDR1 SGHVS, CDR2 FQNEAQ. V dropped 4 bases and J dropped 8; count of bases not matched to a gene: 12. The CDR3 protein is CASSSGPLAGGPDEQFF. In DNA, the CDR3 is TGTGCCAGCAGCTCGGGACCCCTAGCGGGAGGGCCTGATGAGCAGTTCTTC.

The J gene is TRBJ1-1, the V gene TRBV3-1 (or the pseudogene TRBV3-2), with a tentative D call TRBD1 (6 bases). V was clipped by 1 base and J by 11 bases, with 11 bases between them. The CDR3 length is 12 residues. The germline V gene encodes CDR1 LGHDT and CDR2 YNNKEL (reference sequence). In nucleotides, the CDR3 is TGTGCCAGCAGCCAAGTAAACAGGGCGGCTTTCTTT. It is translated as CASSQVNRAAFF.

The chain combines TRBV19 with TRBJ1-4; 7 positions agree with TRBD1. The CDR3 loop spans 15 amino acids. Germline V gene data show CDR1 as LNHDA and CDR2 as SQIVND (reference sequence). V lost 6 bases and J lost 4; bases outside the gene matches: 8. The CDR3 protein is CASSPGQTFNEKLFF. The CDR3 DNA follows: TGTGCCAGTAGCCCGGGACAGACTTTTAATGAAAAACTGTTTTTT.

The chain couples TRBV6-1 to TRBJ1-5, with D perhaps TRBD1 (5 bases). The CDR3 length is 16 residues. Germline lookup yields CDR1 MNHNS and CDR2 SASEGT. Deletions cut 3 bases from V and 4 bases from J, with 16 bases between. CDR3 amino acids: CASSELGAGWNQPQHF. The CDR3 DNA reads TGTGCCAGCAGTGAGTTAGGGGCAGGGTGGAATCAGCCCCAGCATTTT.

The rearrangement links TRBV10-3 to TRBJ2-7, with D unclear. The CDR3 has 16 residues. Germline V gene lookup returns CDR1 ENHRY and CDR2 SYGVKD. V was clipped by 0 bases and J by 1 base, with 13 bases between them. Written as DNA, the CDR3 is TGTGCCATCAGTGAGTCTCGGGTTGCAGTTTCCTACGAGCAGTACTTC. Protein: CAISESRVAVSYEQYF.

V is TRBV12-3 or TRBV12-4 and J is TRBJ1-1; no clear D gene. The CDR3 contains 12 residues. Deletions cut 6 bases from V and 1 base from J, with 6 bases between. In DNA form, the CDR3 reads TGTGCCAGCAGCAGAGAGAACACTGAAGCTTTCTTT. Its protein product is CASSRENTEAFF.

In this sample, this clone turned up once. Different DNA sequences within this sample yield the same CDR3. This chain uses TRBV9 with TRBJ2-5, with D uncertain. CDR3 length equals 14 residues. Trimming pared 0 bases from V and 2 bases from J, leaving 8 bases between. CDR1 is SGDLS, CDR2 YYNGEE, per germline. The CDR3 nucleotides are TGTGCCAGCAGCGTAGGTACAATACAAGAGACCCAGTACTTC. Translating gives CASSVGTIQETQYF.

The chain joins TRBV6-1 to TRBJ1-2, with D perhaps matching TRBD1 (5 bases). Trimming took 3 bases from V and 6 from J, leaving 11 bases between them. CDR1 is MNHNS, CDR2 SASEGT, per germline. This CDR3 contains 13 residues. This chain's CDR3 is CASSDEGFNGYTF. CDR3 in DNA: TGTGCCAGCAGTGATGAGGGGTTTAATGGCTACACCTTC.

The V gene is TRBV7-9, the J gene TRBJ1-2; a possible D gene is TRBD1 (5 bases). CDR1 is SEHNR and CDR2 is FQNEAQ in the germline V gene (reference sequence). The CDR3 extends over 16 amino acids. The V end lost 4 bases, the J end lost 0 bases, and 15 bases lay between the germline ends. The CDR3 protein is CASSSTQGDTNYGYTF. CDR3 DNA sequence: TGTGCCAGCAGCTCCACCCAGGGTGATACTAACTATGGCTACACCTTC.

CDR3 coding DNA: TGTGCCAGCAGTTTCAAGGGGGGACTCCTTAACAATCAGCCCCAGCATTTT. Protein sequence: CASSFKGGLLNNQPQHF. The chain is built from TRBV27 and TRBJ1-5; tentative D call: TRBD1 (6 bases). Per the germline V gene, CDR1 is MNHEY and CDR2 is SMNVEV (reference sequence). V shed 3 bases and J shed 3 bases, with 18 bases lying between them. This CDR3 is 17 amino acids long.

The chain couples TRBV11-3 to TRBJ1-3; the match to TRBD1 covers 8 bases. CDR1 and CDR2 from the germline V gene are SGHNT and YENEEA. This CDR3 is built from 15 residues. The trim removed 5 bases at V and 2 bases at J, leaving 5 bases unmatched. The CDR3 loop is CASSQQGGAGNTIYF. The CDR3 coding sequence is TGTGCCAGCAGCCAACAGGGGGGAGCTGGAAACACCATATATTTT.

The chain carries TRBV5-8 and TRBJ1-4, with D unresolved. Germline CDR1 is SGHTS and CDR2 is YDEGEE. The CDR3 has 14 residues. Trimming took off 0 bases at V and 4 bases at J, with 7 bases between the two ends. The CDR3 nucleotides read TGTGCCAGCAGCTTGGACAGCTATAATGAAAAACTGTTTTTT. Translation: CASSLDSYNEKLFF.

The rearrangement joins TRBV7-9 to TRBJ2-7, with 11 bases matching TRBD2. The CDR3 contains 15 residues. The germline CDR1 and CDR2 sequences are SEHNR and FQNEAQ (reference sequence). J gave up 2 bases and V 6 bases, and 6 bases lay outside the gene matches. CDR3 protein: CASRPTSGATYEQYF. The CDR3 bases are TGTGCCAGCAGACCGACTAGCGGGGCTACCTACGAGCAGTACTTC.

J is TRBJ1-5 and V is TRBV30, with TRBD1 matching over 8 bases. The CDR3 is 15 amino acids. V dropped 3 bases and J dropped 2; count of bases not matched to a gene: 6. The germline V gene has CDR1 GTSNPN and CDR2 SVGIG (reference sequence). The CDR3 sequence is CAWSAGQGRNQPQHF. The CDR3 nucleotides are TGTGCCTGGAGCGCTGGACAGGGCCGCAATCAGCCCCAGCATTTT.

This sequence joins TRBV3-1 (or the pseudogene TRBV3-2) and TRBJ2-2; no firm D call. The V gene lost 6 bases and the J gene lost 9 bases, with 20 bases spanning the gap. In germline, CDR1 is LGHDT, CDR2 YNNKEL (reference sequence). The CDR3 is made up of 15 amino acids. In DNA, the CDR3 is TGTGCCAGCAGTCACGGTGAGGCGGCGAGGCGGGAGCTGTTTTTT. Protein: CASSHGEAARRELFF.

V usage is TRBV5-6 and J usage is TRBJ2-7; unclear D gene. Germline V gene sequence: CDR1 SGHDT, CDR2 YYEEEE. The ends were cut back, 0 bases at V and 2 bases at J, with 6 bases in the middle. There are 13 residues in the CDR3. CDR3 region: CASSLANTYEQYF. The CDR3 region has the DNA TGTGCCAGCAGCTTGGCAAATACCTACGAGCAGTACTTC.

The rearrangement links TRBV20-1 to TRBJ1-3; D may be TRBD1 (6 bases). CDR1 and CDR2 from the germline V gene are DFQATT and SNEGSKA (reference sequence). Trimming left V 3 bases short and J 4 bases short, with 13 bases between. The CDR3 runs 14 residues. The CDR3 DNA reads TGCAGTGCTAGTCCGGGGGCCAGGGGAAACACCATATATTTT. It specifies CSASPGARGNTIYF.

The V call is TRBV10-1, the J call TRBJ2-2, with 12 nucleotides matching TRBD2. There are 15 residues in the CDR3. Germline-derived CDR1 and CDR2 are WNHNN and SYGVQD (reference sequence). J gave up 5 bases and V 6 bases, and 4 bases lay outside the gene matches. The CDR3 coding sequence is TGCGCCAGCAGCTCTACTAGCGGGAGGACCGGGGAGCTGTTTTTT. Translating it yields CASSSTSGRTGELFF.

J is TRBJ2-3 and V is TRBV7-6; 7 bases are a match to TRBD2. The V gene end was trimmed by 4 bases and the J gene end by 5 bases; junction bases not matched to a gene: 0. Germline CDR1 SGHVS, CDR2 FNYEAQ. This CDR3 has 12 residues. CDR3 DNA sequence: TGTGCCAGCAGCTCGGGGGGAGATACGCAGTATTTT. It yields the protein CASSSGGDTQYF.

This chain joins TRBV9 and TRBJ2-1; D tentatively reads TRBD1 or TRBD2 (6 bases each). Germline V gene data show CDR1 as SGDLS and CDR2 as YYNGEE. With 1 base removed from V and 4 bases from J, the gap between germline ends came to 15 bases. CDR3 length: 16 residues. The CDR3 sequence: CASSVRRGGLYNEQFF. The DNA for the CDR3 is TGTGCCAGCAGCGTACGTAGAGGGGGGTTGTACAATGAGCAGTTCTTC.

This CDR3 reads CASSLEGQGGNQPQHF. DNA for the CDR3: TGTGCCAGCAGCTTGGAAGGACAGGGCGGCAATCAGCCCCAGCATTTT. V is TRBV5-5 and J is TRBJ1-5, with TRBD1 matching over 8 bases. CDR1 is SGHKS and CDR2 is YYEKEE in the germline V gene (reference sequence). There are 16 residues in the CDR3. V shed 0 bases, J shed 2 bases, and the junction held 4 bases outside the gene matches.

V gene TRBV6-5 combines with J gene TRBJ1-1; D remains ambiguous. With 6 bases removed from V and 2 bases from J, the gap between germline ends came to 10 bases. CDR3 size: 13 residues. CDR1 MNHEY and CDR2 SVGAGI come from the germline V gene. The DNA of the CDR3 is TGTGCCAGCAGGCTTAGTACTAACACTGAAGCTTTCTTT. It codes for CASRLSTNTEAFF.

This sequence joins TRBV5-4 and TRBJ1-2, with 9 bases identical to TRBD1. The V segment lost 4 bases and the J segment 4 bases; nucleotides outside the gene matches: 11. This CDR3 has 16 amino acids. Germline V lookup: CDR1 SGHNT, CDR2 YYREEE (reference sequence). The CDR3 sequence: CASSTKDRGAGYGYTF. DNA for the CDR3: TGTGCCAGCAGCACCAAGGACAGGGGAGCTGGCTATGGCTACACCTTC.

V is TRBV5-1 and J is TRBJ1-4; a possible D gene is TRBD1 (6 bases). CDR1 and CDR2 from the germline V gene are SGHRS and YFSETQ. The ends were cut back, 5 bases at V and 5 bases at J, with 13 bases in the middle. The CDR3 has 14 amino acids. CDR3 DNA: TGCGCCAGCAGTTGGGGGGCAGGAAATGAAAAACTGTTTTTT. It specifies CASSWGAGNEKLFF.

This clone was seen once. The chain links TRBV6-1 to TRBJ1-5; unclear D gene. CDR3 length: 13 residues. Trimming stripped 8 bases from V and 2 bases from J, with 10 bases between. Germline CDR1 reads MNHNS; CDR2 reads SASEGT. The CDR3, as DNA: TGTGCCAGCCAGCAGGTGCGCAATCAGCCCCAGCATTTT. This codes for CASQQVRNQPQHF.

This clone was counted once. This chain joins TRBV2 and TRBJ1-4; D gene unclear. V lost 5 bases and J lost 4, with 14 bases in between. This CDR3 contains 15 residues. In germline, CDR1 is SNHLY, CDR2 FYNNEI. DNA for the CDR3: TGTGCCAGCAGTCGTCAACGGGGAGATAATGAAAAACTGTTTTTT. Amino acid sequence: CASSRQRGDNEKLFF.